This paragraph covers one TCR beta chain sequence. The antigen is unknown. This CDR3 spans 15 amino acids. CDR1 MGHRA and CDR2 YSYEKL come from the germline V gene. The trim removed 5 bases at V and 10 bases at J, leaving 12 bases unmatched. The data were taken from a study of cytomegalovirus exposure and HLA in healthy donors. PCR was performed using 60 Vbeta and 13 Jbeta primers. TCRdb keeps only in-frame clones here, not all; method: immunoSEQ multiplex PCR. This table has approximately 190,000 clones, roughly 80% appearing once. Study-wide results and caveats: As a later analysis revealed, the rate of TCR association differed by HLA locus, with DRB1 most and HLA-C fewest. CMV serostatus was the sole immune exposure information available. At a 0.05 false discovery rate, a later analysis found about 17,000 TCR beta sequences to be associated with HLA alleles.

The V gene is TRBV4-1, the J gene TRBJ2-1; TRBD2 agrees at 9 bases. The receptor comes from a woman between 18 and 29 years old in good health and CMV-seronegative. The sequencing input was PBMCs. This chain's CDR3 is CASSGGLASGGEQFF. The CDR3 bases are TGCGCCAGCAGCGGCGGACTAGCGTCAGGAGGAGAGCAGTTCTTC.